Presented here are 13 T cell receptor beta chains from one specimen sequenced in a study of blood T cell repertoires in COVID-19. The data were produced by immunoSEQ multiplex PCR, yet TCRdb's version contains in-frame clones alone and is incomplete. The repertoire has 110,000 or so clones, less than 85% of them found once; the top ten carry less than 15%. Source material: peripheral blood. These receptors all come from a human donor in a cohort sampled during active COVID-19.

The V and J genes are TRBV2 and TRBJ1-5, with TRBD1 matching 8 bases. This CDR3 comprises 15 residues. The V gene's germline CDR1 is SNHLY and CDR2 FYNNEI. The J segment lost 3 bases and the V segment lost 7 bases, leaving 8 bases of the junction unmatched. For the CDR3, the DNA is TGTGCCAGCAAAGTAGACAGGGGAGACAATCAGCCCCAGCATTTT. Translating it yields CASKVDRGDNQPQHF.

Comment on this clone: The junction does not match germline at one end; this may be a read error. The V call is TRBV12-3 or TRBV12-4, the J call TRBJ2-7, with 8 bases matching TRBD1. The CDR3 runs 12 residues. The CDR3 DNA sequence: TGTGCCAGCAGTTTAGCGGGACAGGTCCCCCACTTC. Amino acids: CASSLAGQVPHF.

The V gene is TRBV10-1, the J gene TRBJ1-1; D remains ambiguous. V was clipped by 4 bases and J by 1 base, with 7 bases between them. The CDR3 totals 13 residues. Looked up from germline, CDR1 is WNHNN and CDR2 is SYGVQD (reference sequence). CDR3 DNA: TGCGCCAGCAGTGCGAGGGAGAACACTGAAGCTTTCTTT. As protein: CASSARENTEAFF.

The chain employs TRBV24-1 and TRBJ2-1, with 7 bases lining up with TRBD2. J was trimmed by 4 bases and V by 5 bases; bases with no gene match: 4. The CDR3 has 14 residues. In germline, CDR1 is KGHDR, CDR2 SFDVKD. This CDR3 is CATSVRGGYNEQFF. DNA of the CDR3: TGTGCCACCAGTGTGCGCGGGGGATACAATGAGCAGTTCTTC.

V and J are TRBV3-1 (or the pseudogene TRBV3-2) and TRBJ2-7; TRBD1 might be the D (5 bases). Trimming removed 0 bases at V and 5 bases at J, with 17 bases between. Germline CDR1 and CDR2: LGHDT and YNNKEL (reference sequence). This CDR3 is built from 16 residues. CDR3 coding DNA: TGTGCCAGCAGCCAAGACGGGCAGGGTGGATGGGACGAGCAGTACTTC. Protein sequence: CASSQDGQGGWDEQYF.

The V call is TRBV18, the J call TRBJ2-5, with 7 bases matching TRBD1. This CDR3 contains 15 residues. Germline V gene lookup returns CDR1 KGHSH and CDR2 LQKENI. With V trimmed by 4 bases and J by 2 bases, 7 bases remained unmatched. The CDR3 loop reads CASSRSGTVQETQYF. For the CDR3, the DNA is TGTGCCAGCTCACGGTCCGGGACAGTACAAGAGACCCAGTACTTC.

The chain recombines TRBV18 with TRBJ2-7, with D unclear. CDR1 and CDR2 (germline): KGHSH, LQKENI. Trimming took 2 bases from V and 7 from J, leaving 6 bases between them. The CDR3 covers 11 residues. The CDR3 nucleotides read TGTGCCAGCTCACCAGAGACAGAGCAGTACTTC. Protein product: CASSPETEQYF.

J is TRBJ2-7 and V is TRBV6-5, with D perhaps TRBD2 (5 bases). V shed 5 bases and J shed 1 base, with 15 bases lying between them. The germline CDR1 and CDR2 sequences are MNHEY and SVGAGI. CDR3 length: 15 residues. CDR3 coding DNA: TGTGCCAGCAGTCCCTCGGATACTAGGTCCTACGAGCAGTACTTC. As protein: CASSPSDTRSYEQYF.

V is TRBV5-5 and J is TRBJ1-6; unclear D gene. Germline V lookup: CDR1 SGHKS, CDR2 YYEKEE (reference sequence). This CDR3 region has 15 residues. V gave up 6 bases and J gave up 9 bases, with 19 bases separating them. CDR3 bases: TGTGCCAGCACCAACCCTGGGAGGGAGACTTCACCCCTCCACTTT. It yields the protein CASTNPGRETSPLHF. Supplemented by reference TRBV5-5 and TRBJ1-6, the full variable domain reads DAGVTQSPTHLIKTRGQQVTLRCSPISGHKSVSWYQQVLGQGPQFIFQYYEKEERGRGNFPDRFSARQFPNYSSELNVNALLLGDSALYLCASTNPGRETSPLHFGNGTRLTVT.

V usage is TRBV14 and J usage is TRBJ1-4; no clear D gene. CDR1 is SGHDN and CDR2 is FVKESK in the germline V gene. Trimming stripped 1 base from V and 11 bases from J, with 8 bases between. The CDR3 loop spans 12 amino acids. CDR3 DNA sequence: TGTGCCAGCAGCCAAGTAAGCTCGAAACTGTTTTTT. Its protein product is CASSQVSSKLFF.

The chain carries TRBV30 and TRBJ1-2; no definite D call. The CDR3 covers 11 residues. The V gene lost 5 bases and the J gene lost 8 bases, with 12 bases spanning the gap. The germline V gene has CDR1 GTSNPN and CDR2 SVGIG (reference sequence). CDR3 coding DNA: TGTGCCTGGGTAGAGCGGCGAGGCTACACCTTC. It translates to CAWVERRGYTF.

The chain has TRBV7-2 and TRBJ2-3; 7 positions agree with TRBD2. Unmatched junction bases numbered 6, after V lost 3 bases and J lost 0 bases. The length of the CDR3 is 16 residues. Germline lookup yields CDR1 SGHTA and CDR2 FQGNSA. The DNA of the CDR3 is TGTGCCAGCAGCTTCAAGGGGCGGGGGAGCACAGATACGCAGTATTTT. Protein sequence: CASSFKGRGSTDTQYF.

This chain joins TRBV5-8 and TRBJ2-3; 9 bases are shared with TRBD2. V trimming: 5 bases; J trimming: 5 bases; junction bases outside the gene matches: 9. Germline values: CDR1 SGHTS, CDR2 YDEGEE. The CDR3 spans 15 residues. Here the CDR3 DNA reads TGTGCCAGCAGTAATACTGGGACTAGCCGAGATACGCAGTATTTT. Protein: CASSNTGTSRDTQYF.